Each of the 23 T cell receptor beta chains below was sequenced from the same sample in a study of blood T cells in healthy people across ages (dated by TCRdb to about 2015). Library preparation was by 5' RACE. Sequenced on an Illumina HiSeq 2500. A second about 7 to 12 cycle PCR used a sample-barcoded 5' primer and a J-beta primer mix. TCRdb took the public reads, trimmed them with fastp at Q25, ran MiXCR for clone calling and kept in-frame beta chains. Here each entry gathers all rows of one CDR3 protein and keeps the most common genes and DNA. Recorded for this sample are roughly 1,300,000 distinct CDR3 sequences; around 55% of them occurred a single time. In total, the top ten clones hold 5.5% to 8% of the sample. The material sequenced was blood. The source of these receptors is a man aged 18 to 30 in good health.

V gene TRBV11-2 combines with J gene TRBJ2-7; D gene ambiguous. V lost 2 bases, J lost 3 bases, and 11 bases lay in between. The CDR3 is made up of 14 amino acids. Germline V CDR1 and CDR2: SGHAT, FQNNGV. CDR3 DNA: TGTGCCAGCAGCTTAAACACAGAAAACTACGAGCAGTACTTC. Residues: CASSLNTENYEQYF.

The V gene is TRBV2, the J gene TRBJ2-5, with D perhaps assigned TRBD1 or TRBD2 (5 bases each). Trimming left V 3 bases short and J 13 bases short, with 18 bases between. Germline CDR1 SNHLY, CDR2 FYNNEI. The CDR3 runs 13 residues. The CDR3 region has the DNA TGTGCCAGCAGTGAGGGGCAAATACGAGCGGCGTACTTC. Protein product: CASSEGQIRAAYF.

This chain joins TRBV20-1 and TRBJ2-1; D is perhaps TRBD1 (5 bases). The CDR3 extends over 12 amino acids. Germline assignment: CDR1 DFQATT and CDR2 SNEGSKA (reference sequence). Trimming removed 6 bases at V and 4 bases at J, with 10 bases between. CDR3 in amino acids: CSAMTDYNEQFF. The CDR3 DNA reads as TGCAGTGCCATGACAGATTACAATGAGCAGTTCTTC.

This clonotype has more than one count but fewer than ten. The J gene is TRBJ2-2, the V gene TRBV6-4, with unresolved D. This CDR3 spans 14 amino acids. Germline V lookup: CDR1 MRHNA, CDR2 SNTAGT. Deletions cut 0 bases from V and 6 bases from J, with 8 bases between. The CDR3, as DNA: TGTGCCAGCAGTGACTCGAGTGGGTCCGGGGAGCTGTTTTTT. This codes for CASSDSSGSGELFF.

This chain links TRBV7-8 with TRBJ2-5, with D possibly TRBD2 on 7 matching bases. V lost 6 bases and J 2 bases, leaving 13 bases between the germline ends. Germline V CDR1 and CDR2: SGHVS, FQNEAQ. The CDR3 runs 14 residues. The DNA for the CDR3 is TGTGCCAGCAGAAATCGGGGGGCACAAGAGACCCAGTACTTC. It yields the protein CASRNRGAQETQYF.

This clonotype was observed a few times. The rearrangement uses TRBV13 and TRBJ2-1; a weak D match, TRBD2 (5 bases). Trimming left V 5 bases short and J 3 bases short, with 14 bases between. Germline CDR1 and CDR2: PRHDT and FYEKMQ (reference sequence). CDR3 length equals 15 residues. CDR3 coding DNA: TGTGCCAGCAGCCACGCGGGTTCCAGCTACAATGAGCAGTTCTTC. This sequence encodes CASSHAGSSYNEQFF.

This clonotype was observed a handful of times. The chain links TRBV20-1 to TRBJ1-2; D is undetermined. This CDR3 has 12 residues. The V gene's germline CDR1 is DFQATT and CDR2 SNEGSKA (reference sequence). V was pared by 4 bases and J by 0 bases, with 6 bases between. The CDR3 spells CSAKEPNYGYTF. DNA for the CDR3: TGCAGTGCTAAAGAACCTAACTATGGCTACACCTTC.

This chain links TRBV5-1 with TRBJ2-1; weak D call: TRBD2 (5 bases). The CDR3 is 17 amino acids. Germline CDR1 SGHRS, CDR2 YFSETQ. The V gene lost 0 bases and the J gene lost 0 bases, with 13 bases spanning the gap. The CDR3 spells CASSLVGGSSSYNEQFF. The DNA of the CDR3 is TGCGCCAGCAGCTTGGTTGGCGGGTCAAGCTCCTACAATGAGCAGTTCTTC. The whole variable domain, filled in from reference TRBV5-1 and TRBJ2-1, reads KAGVTQTPRYLIKTRGQQVTLSCSPISGHRSVSWYQQTPGQGLQFLFEYFSETQRNKGNFPGRFSGRQFSNSRSEMNVSTLELGDSALYLCASSLVGGSSSYNEQFFGPGTRLTVL.

V usage is TRBV18 and J usage is TRBJ1-2; D gene uncertain. The germline V and J ends were trimmed by 2 bases and 8 bases, with 12 bases remaining between them. Germline CDR1 KGHSH, CDR2 LQKENI. The CDR3 extends over 13 amino acids. This CDR3 is CASSPGQLEGYTF. The CDR3 DNA sequence: TGTGCCAGCTCACCAGGGCAATTGGAAGGCTACACCTTC. Filled out from reference TRBV18 and TRBJ1-2, the complete variable domain reads NAGVMQNPRHLVRRRGQEARLRCSPMKGHSHVYWYRQLPEEGLKFMVYLQKENIIDESGMPKERFSAEFPKEGPSILRIQQVVRGDSAAYFCASSPGQLEGYTFGSGTRLTVV.

Only a few counts were recorded for this clonotype. The chain links TRBV29-1 to TRBJ2-1; 10 bases agree with TRBD1. Per germline, CDR1 SQVTM and CDR2 ANQGSEA. This CDR3 spans 16 amino acids. V lost 6 bases to trimming and J lost 7 bases; unmatched junction nucleotides: 15. CDR3 sequence (DNA): TGCAGCGTGCTGCGGACCGGGACAGGGGTCGAGAATGAGCAGTTCTTC. Its protein product is CSVLRTGTGVENEQFF.

This clonotype was found a few times. The chain couples TRBV25-1 to TRBJ1-4; D unclear. Trimming took off 3 bases at V and 5 bases at J, with 16 bases between the two ends. The CDR3 covers 16 residues. Germline V gene data show CDR1 as MGHDK and CDR2 as SYGVNS. In DNA, the CDR3 is TGTGCCAGCAGTGATCTGGGCCAAATCGACAATGAAAAACTGTTTTTT. Its translation: CASSDLGQIDNEKLFF.

J is TRBJ2-1 and V is TRBV10-3; no clear D gene. The CDR3 totals 13 residues. The V gene lost 0 bases and the J gene lost 9 bases, with 9 bases spanning the gap. Per the germline V gene, CDR1 is ENHRY and CDR2 is SYGVKD. This chain's CDR3 is CAISESFKSEQFF. CDR3 DNA: TGTGCCATCAGTGAGTCTTTTAAGAGTGAGCAGTTCTTC.

The J gene is TRBJ2-1, the V gene TRBV20-1; D remains ambiguous. V lost 3 bases and J lost 1, with 10 bases in between. The germline V gene has CDR1 DFQATT and CDR2 SNEGSKA (reference sequence). The CDR3 spans 14 residues. CDR3 DNA: TGCAGTGCTAGGAGCCAATGGTCCTACAATGAGCAGTTCTTC. Amino acid sequence: CSARSQWSYNEQFF.

This CDR3 reads CSVEGESPGYTF. The DNA for the CDR3 is TGCAGCGTTGAGGGGGAGTCGCCTGGCTACACCTTC. V gene TRBV29-1 combines with J gene TRBJ1-2; a weak D match, TRBD1 (5 bases). Trimming left V 3 bases short and J 7 bases short, with 12 bases between. This CDR3 is 12 amino acids long. Germline CDR1 SQVTM, CDR2 ANQGSEA.

The chain recombines TRBV29-1 with TRBJ2-1, with 10 positions matching TRBD2. The V segment lost 1 base and the J segment 4 bases; nucleotides outside the gene matches: 7. CDR3 length: 16 amino acids. Germline V gene lookup returns CDR1 SQVTM and CDR2 ANQGSEA. The CDR3 region has the DNA TGCAGCGTTGAAGGACTAACTAGCGGGGAGTACAATGAGCAGTTCTTC. Protein sequence: CSVEGLTSGEYNEQFF.

V usage is TRBV14 and J usage is TRBJ1-2; D may be TRBD1 (5 bases). The germline CDR1 and CDR2 sequences are SGHDN and FVKESK. Trimming removed 3 bases from V and 2 bases from J, with 16 bases in between. The CDR3 has 16 residues. The CDR3 coding sequence is TGTGCCAGCAGCCAGTGGGTTCGAGCAGGGAACTATGGCTACACCTTC. This sequence encodes CASSQWVRAGNYGYTF.

This clonotype was found a few times. The V and J genes are TRBV25-1 and TRBJ1-2; D remains ambiguous. This CDR3 has 10 amino acids. V was pared by 2 bases and J by 8 bases, with 3 bases between. Germline loops: CDR1 MGHDK, CDR2 SYGVNS. The CDR3 sequence is CASSEGGYTF. The CDR3 nucleotides are TGTGCCAGCAGTGAAGGAGGCTACACCTTC.

The chain is built from TRBV7-2 and TRBJ2-1; no reliable D call. The CDR3 has 13 residues. V was trimmed by 3 bases and J by 6 bases, leaving 9 bases between them. Germline V gene data show CDR1 as SGHTA and CDR2 as FQGNSA. This CDR3 is CASSFVRRNEQFF. CDR3 nucleotide sequence: TGTGCCAGCAGCTTTGTACGGCGCAATGAGCAGTTCTTC.

The CDR3 nucleotides read TGCGCCAGCGCCGGGCAGGACTCGAACACCGGGGAGCTGTTTTTT. Its translation: CASAGQDSNTGELFF. The J gene is TRBJ2-2, the V gene TRBV4-1, with D maybe TRBD2 (5 bases). The CDR3 runs to 15 residues. V lost 8 bases to trimming and J lost 0 bases, with 13 bases between them. Germline assignment: CDR1 MGHRA and CDR2 YSYEKL.

The chain combines TRBV2 with TRBJ1-1; weak D call: TRBD1 (5 bases). Trimming pared 10 bases from V and 1 base from J, leaving 16 bases between. This CDR3 has 14 residues. Germline CDR1 is SNHLY and CDR2 is FYNNEI. The CDR3 reads CATGGGFQNTEAFF. CDR3 DNA: TGTGCCACAGGTGGGGGATTCCAGAACACTGAAGCTTTCTTT.

This chain uses TRBV4-1 with TRBJ2-3; the match to TRBD2 covers 11 bases. This CDR3 has 17 amino acids. The germline CDR1 and CDR2 sequences are MGHRA and YSYEKL. Trimming took 1 base from V and 4 from J; bases not matched to a gene: 7. The CDR3 reads CASSQGPSGGLADTQYF. CDR3 sequence (DNA): TGCGCCAGCAGCCAAGGGCCTAGCGGGGGGCTAGCAGATACGCAGTATTTT.

The chain is built from TRBV4-3 and TRBJ2-5; 7 bases agree with TRBD1. The CDR3 length is 13 residues. CDR1 and CDR2 (germline): LGHNA, YSLEER. After removal of 4 bases from V and 5 bases from J, the junction contained 4 bases not matched to a gene. CDR3 loop: CASSRTGAETQYF. CDR3 sequence (DNA): TGCGCCAGCAGCCGAACAGGGGCGGAGACCCAGTACTTC.

The chain carries TRBV4-3 and TRBJ2-1; D unresolved. Looked up from germline, CDR1 is LGHNA and CDR2 is YSLEER. This CDR3 is 14 amino acids long. The ends were cut back, 0 bases at V and 2 bases at J, with 5 bases in the middle. DNA for the CDR3: TGCGCCAGCAGCCAAGACTACACCTACAATGAGCAGTTCTTC. Translation: CASSQDYTYNEQFF.